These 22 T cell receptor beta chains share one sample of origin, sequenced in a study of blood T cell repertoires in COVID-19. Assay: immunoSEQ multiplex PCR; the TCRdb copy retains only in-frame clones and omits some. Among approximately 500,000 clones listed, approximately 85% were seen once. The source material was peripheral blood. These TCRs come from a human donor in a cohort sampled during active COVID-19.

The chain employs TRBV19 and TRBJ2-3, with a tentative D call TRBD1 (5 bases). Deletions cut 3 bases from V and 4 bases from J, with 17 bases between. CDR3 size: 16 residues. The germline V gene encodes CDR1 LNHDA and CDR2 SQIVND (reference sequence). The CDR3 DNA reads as TGTGCCAGTAGTATCCCGGCAGGGCCGACAGCAGATACGCAGTATTTT. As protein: CASSIPAGPTADTQYF. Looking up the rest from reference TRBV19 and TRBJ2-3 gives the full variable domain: DGGITQSPKYLFRKEGQNVTLSCEQNLNHDAMYWYRQDPGQGLRLIYYSQIVNDFQKGDIAEGYSVSREKKESFPLTVTSAQKNPTAFYLCASSIPAGPTADTQYFGPGTRLTVL.

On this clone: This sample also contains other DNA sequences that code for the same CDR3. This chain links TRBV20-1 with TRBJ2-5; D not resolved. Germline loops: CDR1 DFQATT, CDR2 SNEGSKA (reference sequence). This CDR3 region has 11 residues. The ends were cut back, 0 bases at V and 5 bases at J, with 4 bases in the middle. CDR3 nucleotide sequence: TGCAGTGCTAGAGATCGGGAGACCCAGTACTTC. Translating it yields CSARDRETQYF.

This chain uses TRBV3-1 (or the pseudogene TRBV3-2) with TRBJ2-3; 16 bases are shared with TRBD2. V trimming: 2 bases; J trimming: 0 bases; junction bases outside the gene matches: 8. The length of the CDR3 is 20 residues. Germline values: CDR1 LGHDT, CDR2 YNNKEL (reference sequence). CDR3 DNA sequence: TGTGCCAGCAGCCAAATCGGGGGACTAGCGGGAGGGTCTAGCACAGATACGCAGTATTTT. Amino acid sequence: CASSQIGGLAGGSSTDTQYF.

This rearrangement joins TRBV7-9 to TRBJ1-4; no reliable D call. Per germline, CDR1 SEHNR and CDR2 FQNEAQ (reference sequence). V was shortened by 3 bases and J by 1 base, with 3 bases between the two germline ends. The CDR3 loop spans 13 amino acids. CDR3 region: CASSFRTNEKLFF. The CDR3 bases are TGTGCCAGCAGCTTCCGAACTAATGAAAAACTGTTTTTT.

This CDR3 is CAWSGGLSYGVNNSPLHF. For the CDR3, the DNA is TGTGCCTGGAGTGGAGGACTATCCTATGGGGTGAATAATTCACCCCTCCACTTT. The genes are TRBV30 and TRBJ1-6; no reliable D call. Looked up from germline, CDR1 is GTSNPN and CDR2 is SVGIG (reference sequence). CDR3 size: 18 residues. V lost 1 base and J lost 5, with 21 bases in between.

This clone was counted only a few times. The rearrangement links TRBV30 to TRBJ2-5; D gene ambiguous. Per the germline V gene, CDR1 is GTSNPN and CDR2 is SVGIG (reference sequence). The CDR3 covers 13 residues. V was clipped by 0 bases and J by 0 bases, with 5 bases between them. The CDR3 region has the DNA TGTGCCTGGAGTGTTGGCTACCAAGAGACCCAGTACTTC. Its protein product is CAWSVGYQETQYF.

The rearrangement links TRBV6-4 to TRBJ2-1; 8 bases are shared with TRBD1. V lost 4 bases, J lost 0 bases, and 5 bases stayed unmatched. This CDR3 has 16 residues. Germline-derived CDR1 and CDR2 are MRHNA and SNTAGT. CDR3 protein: CASSGTGRPSYNEQFF. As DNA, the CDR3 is TGTGCCAGCAGTGGGACAGGGAGGCCCTCCTACAATGAGCAGTTCTTC.

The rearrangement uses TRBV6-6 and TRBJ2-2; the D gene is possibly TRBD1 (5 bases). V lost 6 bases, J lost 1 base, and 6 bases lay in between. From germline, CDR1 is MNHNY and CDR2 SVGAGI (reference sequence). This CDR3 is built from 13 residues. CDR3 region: CASRQGNTGELFF. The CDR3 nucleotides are TGTGCCAGCAGGCAGGGGAACACCGGGGAGCTGTTTTTT.

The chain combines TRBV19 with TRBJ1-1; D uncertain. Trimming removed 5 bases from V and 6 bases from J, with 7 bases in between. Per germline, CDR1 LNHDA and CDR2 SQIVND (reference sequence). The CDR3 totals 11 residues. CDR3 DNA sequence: TGTGCCAGTAGTCATACATCTGAAGCTTTCTTT. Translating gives CASSHTSEAFF.

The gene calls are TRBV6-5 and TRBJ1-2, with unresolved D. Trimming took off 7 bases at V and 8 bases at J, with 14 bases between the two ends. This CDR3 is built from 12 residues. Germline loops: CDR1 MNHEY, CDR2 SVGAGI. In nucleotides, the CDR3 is TGTGCCAGCATGGACCAAGAGGGAGGCTACACCTTC. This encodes CASMDQEGGYTF.

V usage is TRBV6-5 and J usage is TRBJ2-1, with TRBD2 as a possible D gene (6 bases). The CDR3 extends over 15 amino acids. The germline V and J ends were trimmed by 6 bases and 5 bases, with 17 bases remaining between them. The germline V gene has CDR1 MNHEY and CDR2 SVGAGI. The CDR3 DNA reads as TGTGCCAGCAGGGTGTCGGGACTTTTCGACAATGAGCAGTTCTTC. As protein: CASRVSGLFDNEQFF.

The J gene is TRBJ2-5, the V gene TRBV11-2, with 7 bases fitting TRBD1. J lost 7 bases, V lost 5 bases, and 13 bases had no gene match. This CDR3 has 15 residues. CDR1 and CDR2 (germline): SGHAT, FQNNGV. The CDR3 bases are TGTGCCAGCAGCGGTCGACAGGGAACGTTCGGGACCCAGTACTTC. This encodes CASSGRQGTFGTQYF.

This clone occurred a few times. In DNA, the CDR3 is TGTGCCAGCAGTTCGGGGACAGGGAATAATCAGCCCCAGCATTTT. The encoded protein is CASSSGTGNNQPQHF. The chain uses TRBV6-5 and TRBJ1-5; 9 bases agree with TRBD1. The V gene's germline CDR1 is MNHEY and CDR2 SVGAGI. After removal of 4 bases from V and 4 bases from J, the junction contained 5 bases not matched to a gene. The CDR3 is 15 residues long.

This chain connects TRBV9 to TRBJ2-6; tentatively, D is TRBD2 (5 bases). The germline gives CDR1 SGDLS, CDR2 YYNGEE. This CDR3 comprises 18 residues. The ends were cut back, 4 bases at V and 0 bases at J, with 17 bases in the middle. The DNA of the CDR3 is TGTGCCAGCAGCCCTCAAGGGAGAGCCGGCTCTGGGGCCAACGTCCTGACTTTC. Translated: CASSPQGRAGSGANVLTF.

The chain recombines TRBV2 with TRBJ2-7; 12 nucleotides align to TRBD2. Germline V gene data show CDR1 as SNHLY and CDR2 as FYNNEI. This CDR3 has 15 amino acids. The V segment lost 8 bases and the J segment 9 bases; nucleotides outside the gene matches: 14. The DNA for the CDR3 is TGTGCCAGCCAAGCCCAGACTAGCGGGAGTGGGTGGCAGTACTTC. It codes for CASQAQTSGSGWQYF.

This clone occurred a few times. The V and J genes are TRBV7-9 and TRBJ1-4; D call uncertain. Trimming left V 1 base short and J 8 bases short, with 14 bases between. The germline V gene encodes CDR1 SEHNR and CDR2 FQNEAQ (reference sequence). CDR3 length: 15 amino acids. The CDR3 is CASSLDWSPEEKLFF. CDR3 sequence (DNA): TGTGCCAGCAGCTTAGATTGGTCCCCCGAGGAAAAACTGTTTTTT.

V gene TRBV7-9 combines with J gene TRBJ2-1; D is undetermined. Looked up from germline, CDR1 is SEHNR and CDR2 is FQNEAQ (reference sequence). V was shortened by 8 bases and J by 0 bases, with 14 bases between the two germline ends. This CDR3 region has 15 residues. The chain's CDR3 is CASVRRGSSYNEQFF. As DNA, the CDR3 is TGTGCCAGCGTCCGGCGCGGTAGCTCCTACAATGAGCAGTTCTTC. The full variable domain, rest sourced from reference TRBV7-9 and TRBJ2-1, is DTGVSQNPRHKITKRGQNVTFRCDPISEHNRLYWYRQTLGQGPEFLTYFQNEAQLEKSRLLSDRFSAERPKGSFSTLEIQRTEQGDSAMYLCASVRRGSSYNEQFFGPGTRLTVL.

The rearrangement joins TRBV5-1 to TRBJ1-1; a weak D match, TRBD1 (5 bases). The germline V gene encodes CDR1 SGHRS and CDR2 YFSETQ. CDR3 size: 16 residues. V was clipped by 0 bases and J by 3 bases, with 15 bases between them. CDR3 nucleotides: TGCGCCAGCAGCTTGGCCAATCGGGGGAGGGACACTGAAGCTTTCTTT. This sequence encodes CASSLANRGRDTEAFF. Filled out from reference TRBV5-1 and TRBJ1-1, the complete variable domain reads KAGVTQTPRYLIKTRGQQVTLSCSPISGHRSVSWYQQTPGQGLQFLFEYFSETQRNKGNFPGRFSGRQFSNSRSEMNVSTLELGDSALYLCASSLANRGRDTEAFFGQGTRLTVV.

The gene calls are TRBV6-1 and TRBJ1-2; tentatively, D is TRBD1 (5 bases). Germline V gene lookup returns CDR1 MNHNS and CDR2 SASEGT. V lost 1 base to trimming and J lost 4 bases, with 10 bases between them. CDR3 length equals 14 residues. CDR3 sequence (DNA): TGTGCCAGCAGTGAAGTAGGGGCAGTCTATGGCTACACCTTC. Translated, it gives CASSEVGAVYGYTF.

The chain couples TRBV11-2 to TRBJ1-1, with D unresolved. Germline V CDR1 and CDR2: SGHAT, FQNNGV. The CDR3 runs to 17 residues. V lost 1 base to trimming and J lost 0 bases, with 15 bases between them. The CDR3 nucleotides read TGTGCCAGCAGCTTAGGGGTGGGCGATTTCATGAACACTGAAGCTTTCTTT. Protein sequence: CASSLGVGDFMNTEAFF.

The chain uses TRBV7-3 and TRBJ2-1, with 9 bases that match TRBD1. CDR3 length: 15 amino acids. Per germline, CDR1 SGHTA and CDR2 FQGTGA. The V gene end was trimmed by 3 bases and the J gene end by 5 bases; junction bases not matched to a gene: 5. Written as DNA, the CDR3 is TGTGCCAGCAGCTTGGGACAGGGTCAACACAATGAGCAGTTCTTC. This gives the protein CASSLGQGQHNEQFF.

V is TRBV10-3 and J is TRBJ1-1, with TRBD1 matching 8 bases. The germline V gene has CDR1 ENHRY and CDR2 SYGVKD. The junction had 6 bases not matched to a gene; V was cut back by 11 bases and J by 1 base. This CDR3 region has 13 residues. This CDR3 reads CAAGQGWNTEAFF. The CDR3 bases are TGTGCCGCCGGACAGGGTTGGAACACTGAAGCTTTCTTT.